Listed here are 29 T cell receptor beta chains from one sample, sequenced in a study of T-cell reconstitution after alpha-beta-depleted transplantation in children. A library of TCRbeta sequences, prepared with unique molecular identifiers, was generated. TCRdb reprocessed the PCR reads via MiXCR and lists one record per CDR3 protein. The sample records 200,000 to 250,000 distinct CDR3 sequences, about 12% being singletons. The sample in question was PBMCs from the stem cell graft donor, obtained from the stem cell graft. Receptors originate from a human donor who donated a stem cell graft to a child with acute lymphoblastic leukemia.

Ten or more counts support this clonotype. The CDR3, as DNA: TGTGCCAGCAGTTACGTCATACCGGGACAGCGGGACACTGAAGCTTTCTTT. Residues: CASSYVIPGQRDTEAFF. V and J are TRBV6-2 or TRBV6-3 and TRBJ1-1; 7 bases align to TRBD1. The CDR3 loop spans 17 amino acids. After removal of 2 bases from V and 3 bases from J, the junction contained 12 bases not matched to a gene. Germline V gene sequence: CDR1 MNHEY, CDR2 SVGEGT.

This chain joins TRBV29-1 and TRBJ2-2; D gene unclear. Germline-derived CDR1 and CDR2 are SQVTM and ANQGSEA. The CDR3 covers 13 residues. Trimming cost V 5 bases and J 6 bases, with 13 bases left between them. CDR3 nucleotides: TGCAGCGTTCCATCCGTCGGGTCCGGGGAGCTGTTTTTT. This encodes CSVPSVGSGELFF.

This clonotype was seen many times. The chain has TRBV6-2 or TRBV6-3 and TRBJ2-3, with TRBD2 identical over 10 bases. CDR1 is MNHEY, CDR2 SVGEGT, per germline. The CDR3 sequence is 19 residues long. J lost 2 bases, V lost 0 bases, and 11 bases had no gene match. Here the CDR3 DNA reads TGTGCCAGCAGTTACTCGATTCGTCCCGGACTAGCGGTCACAGATACGCAGTATTTT. It specifies CASSYSIRPGLAVTDTQYF.

This clonotype was recorded at least ten times. J is TRBJ2-5 and V is TRBV7-2; D not certain. Looked up from germline, CDR1 is SGHTA and CDR2 is FQGNSA. The V end lost 1 base, the J end lost 3 bases, and 3 bases lay between the germline ends. The CDR3 has 12 residues. The CDR3 nucleotides read TGTGCCAGCAGCTTAGGGGAAGAGACCCAGTACTTC. Translated: CASSLGEETQYF.

This clonotype was seen repeatedly, ten times or more. The rearrangement links TRBV9 to TRBJ2-1; D not certain. Trimming shortened V by 2 bases and J by 0 bases, and 6 bases separated the two germline ends. This CDR3 comprises 14 residues. The V gene's germline CDR1 is SGDLS and CDR2 YYNGEE. CDR3 bases: TGTGCCAGCAGCGTGGGGTACTCCTACAATGAGCAGTTCTTC. As protein: CASSVGYSYNEQFF.

This clonotype has ten or more counts. This chain links TRBV6-1 with TRBJ1-5, with 9 bases fitting TRBD1. Germline V gene data show CDR1 as MNHNS and CDR2 as SASEGT. This CDR3 spans 15 amino acids. Trimming at V came to 7 bases and at J to 6 bases, leaving 10 bases not matched to a gene. CDR3: CASTLTGQGSQPQHF. Written as DNA, the CDR3 is TGTGCCAGCACCCTTACAGGACAGGGGAGTCAGCCCCAGCATTTT.

This clonotype has at least ten counts. The chain carries TRBV28 and TRBJ2-7; no clear D gene. Germline-derived CDR1 and CDR2 are MDHEN and SYDVKM. V lost 8 bases and J lost 2, with 13 bases in between. CDR3 length: 13 amino acids. CDR3 loop: CASRSTVTYEQYF. Written as DNA, the CDR3 is TGTGCCAGCCGATCGACGGTCACCTACGAGCAGTACTTC.

This rearrangement joins TRBV6-1 to TRBJ2-1, with 8 bases fitting TRBD2. The junction had 8 bases not matched to a gene; V was cut back by 7 bases and J by 6 bases. CDR1 is MNHNS, CDR2 SASEGT, per germline. There are 14 residues in the CDR3. This chain's CDR3 is CASTRGGRGNEQFF. The CDR3 DNA reads as TGTGCCAGCACTCGGGGGGGCCGGGGCAATGAGCAGTTCTTC.

This clonotype was observed many times. The chain has TRBV7-2 and TRBJ2-1; D gene unclear. The CDR3 spans 15 residues. CDR1 is SGHTA and CDR2 is FQGNSA in the germline V gene. V was clipped by 3 bases and J by 0 bases, with 9 bases between them. The CDR3 reads CASSFELSSYNEQFF. Written as DNA, the CDR3 is TGTGCCAGCAGCTTCGAGCTTAGCTCCTACAATGAGCAGTTCTTC.

The J gene is TRBJ2-3, the V gene TRBV20-1; 14 positions match TRBD2. This CDR3 contains 16 residues. The germline CDR1 and CDR2 sequences are DFQATT and SNEGSKA (reference sequence). V shed 2 bases and J 5 bases; nucleotides not matched to a gene: 6. The DNA for the CDR3 is TGCAGTGCTAGAACGGGACTAGCGGGGGTGAGAGATACGCAGTATTTT. Residues: CSARTGLAGVRDTQYF.

This clonotype was seen many times. The V gene is TRBV5-5, the J gene TRBJ1-4, with a tentative D call TRBD1 (5 bases). Germline lookup yields CDR1 SGHKS and CDR2 YYEKEE (reference sequence). V lost 4 bases to trimming and J lost 10 bases, with 17 bases between them. CDR3 length equals 14 residues. CDR3 residues: CASSRDAPVGKLFF. CDR3 DNA: TGTGCCAGCAGCCGGGACGCCCCGGTGGGAAAACTGTTTTTT.

This clonotype occurred many times. The chain links TRBV27 to TRBJ2-1, with a tentative D call TRBD2 (6 bases). Germline V gene data show CDR1 as MNHEY and CDR2 as SMNVEV (reference sequence). V dropped 4 bases and J dropped 3 bases, with 13 bases sitting between them. This CDR3 contains 15 residues. CDR3 bases: TGTGCCAGCAGTTCCCCCGGGACTCTCTACAATGAGCAGTTCTTC. Its translation: CASSSPGTLYNEQFF.

Many counts were recorded for this clonotype. This chain uses TRBV5-1 with TRBJ1-1, with unresolved D. Trimming left V 3 bases short and J 2 bases short, with 8 bases between. The CDR3 loop spans 13 amino acids. The germline CDR1 and CDR2 sequences are SGHRS and YFSETQ. The DNA for the CDR3 is TGCGCCAGCAGCTCCCGCATTAACACTGAAGCTTTCTTT. Translation: CASSSRINTEAFF. Supplemented by reference TRBV5-1 and TRBJ1-1, the full variable domain reads KAGVTQTPRYLIKTRGQQVTLSCSPISGHRSVSWYQQTPGQGLQFLFEYFSETQRNKGNFPGRFSGRQFSNSRSEMNVSTLELGDSALYLCASSSRINTEAFFGQGTRLTVV.

This clonotype was found many times. The chain uses TRBV11-2 and TRBJ1-1, with D possibly being TRBD1 (5 bases). The CDR3 spans 13 residues. Germline V lookup: CDR1 SGHAT, CDR2 FQNNGV. Trimming removed 5 bases from V and 3 bases from J, with 10 bases in between. The CDR3 DNA sequence: TGTGCCAGCAGCCTGGACACGGACACTGAAGCTTTCTTT. The encoded protein is CASSLDTDTEAFF.

This clonotype appeared many times. The chain couples TRBV7-9 to TRBJ2-2; D may be TRBD2 (5 bases). V lost 5 bases and J 2 bases, leaving 12 bases between the germline ends. The germline gives CDR1 SEHNR, CDR2 FQNEAQ (reference sequence). CDR3 length: 15 amino acids. CDR3 sequence: CASSEPLANTGELFF. The CDR3 DNA reads TGTGCCAGCAGCGAACCGCTAGCTAACACCGGGGAGCTGTTTTTT.

V and J are TRBV5-1 and TRBJ2-3; D unclear. In germline, CDR1 is SGHRS, CDR2 YFSETQ. V shed 0 bases and J shed 2 bases, with 7 bases lying between them. The CDR3 is 14 residues long. The CDR3 protein is CASSLDRPTDTQYF. CDR3 sequence (DNA): TGCGCCAGCAGCTTGGACAGACCCACAGATACGCAGTATTTT.

This clonotype was seen many times. This chain joins TRBV9 and TRBJ2-2, with unresolved D. Germline V gene data show CDR1 as SGDLS and CDR2 as YYNGEE. The CDR3 has 14 residues. V gave up 0 bases and J gave up 6 bases, with 9 bases separating them. CDR3 DNA sequence: TGTGCCAGCAGCGTAGACGAGGTCCCCGGGGAGCTGTTTTTT. This translates into CASSVDEVPGELFF. The whole variable domain, remainder taken from reference TRBV9 and TRBJ2-2, is DSGVTQTPKHLITATGQRVTLRCSPRSGDLSVYWYQQSLDQGLQFLIQYYNGEERAKGNILERFSAQQFPDLHSELNLSSLELGDSALYFCASSVDEVPGELFFGEGSRLTVL.

This clonotype was observed at least ten times. The chain has TRBV4-2 and TRBJ2-4; weak D call: TRBD1 (6 bases). CDR1 LGHNA and CDR2 YNFKEQ come from the germline V gene. The CDR3 contains 18 residues. The ends were cut back, 0 bases at V and 0 bases at J, with 15 bases in the middle. CDR3 sequence (DNA): TGTGCCAGCAGCCAAGATCAAGACGGACAGATAGCCAAAAACATTCAGTACTTC. Translating it yields CASSQDQDGQIAKNIQYF.

This clonotype was found a few times. This chain uses TRBV6-5 with TRBJ2-2, with D possibly matching TRBD2 (5 bases). This CDR3 spans 15 amino acids. Germline V gives CDR1 MNHEY, CDR2 SVGAGI. V was trimmed by 2 bases and J by 6 bases, leaving 13 bases between them. The CDR3 DNA reads TGTGCCAGCAGTTACGTTCCTCATAGCGCCGGGGAGCTGTTTTTT. Protein: CASSYVPHSAGELFF.

This clonotype was detected many times. The chain carries TRBV20-1 and TRBJ1-4, with TRBD1 as a possible D gene (5 bases). V was shortened by 2 bases and J by 3 bases, with 10 bases between the two germline ends. This CDR3 spans 14 amino acids. Germline assignment: CDR1 DFQATT and CDR2 SNEGSKA (reference sequence). For the CDR3, the DNA is TGCAGTGCTAGACAGGGACTACCTAATGAAAAACTGTTTTTT. Translation gives CSARQGLPNEKLFF.

This clonotype was seen ten or more times. This chain links TRBV12-3 or TRBV12-4 with TRBJ2-1, with D tentatively TRBD1 or TRBD2 (5 bases each). There are 16 residues in the CDR3. V lost 6 bases, J lost 3 bases, and 18 bases lay in between. The CDR3 coding sequence is TGTGCCAGCAGCCCCGAGGGGTGGACGGTCTACAATGAGCAGTTCTTC. Translated, it gives CASSPEGWTVYNEQFF.

The chain employs TRBV11-2 and TRBJ2-7, with 9 bases aligning to TRBD2. Trimming removed 6 bases from V and 6 bases from J; junction bases left unmatched: 21. This CDR3 spans 18 amino acids. The germline V gene has CDR1 SGHAT and CDR2 FQNNGV. CDR3: CASSSPRREGPFVGEQYF. As DNA, the CDR3 is TGTGCCAGCAGTTCCCCCCGGCGGGAGGGCCCATTTGTGGGCGAGCAGTACTTC.

There are many counts of this clonotype. This sequence joins TRBV20-1 and TRBJ2-4; D tentatively fits TRBD1 or TRBD2 (6 bases each). CDR3 length: 15 amino acids. CDR1 is DFQATT, CDR2 SNEGSKA, per germline (reference sequence). Trimming stripped 6 bases from V and 1 base from J, with 16 bases between. CDR3 in DNA: TGCAGTGCAATCGACGGGGGCGCGGCCAAAAACATTCAGTACTTC. This sequence encodes CSAIDGGAAKNIQYF.

This clonotype was recorded many times. The chain is built from TRBV6-2 or TRBV6-3 and TRBJ1-1; D is unclear. Germline V gene sequence: CDR1 MNHEY, CDR2 SVGEGT. Trimming left V 7 bases short and J 11 bases short, with 17 bases between. This CDR3 has 12 residues. CDR3 coding DNA: TGTGCCAGCACCGACACGGGAGTCGTTGCTTTCTTT. Protein: CASTDTGVVAFF.

This clonotype was counted at least ten times. The CDR3 nucleotides are TGTGCCAGCAGCTTGGAACGGATTACAGATACGCAGTATTTT. Residues: CASSLERITDTQYF. The chain joins TRBV5-8 to TRBJ2-3, with unresolved D. The germline CDR1 and CDR2 sequences are SGHTS and YDEGEE. V gave up 0 bases and J gave up 3 bases, with 8 bases separating them. CDR3 size: 14 residues. Full variable domain (outside the CDR3, taken from reference TRBV5-8 and TRBJ2-3): EAGVTQSPTHLIKTRGQQATLRCSPISGHTSVYWYQQALGLGLQFLLWYDEGEERNRGNFPPRFSGRQFPNYSSELNVNALELEDSALYLCASSLERITDTQYFGPGTRLTVL.

This clonotype appeared a single time. This could be a read error, since a much larger clone is one nucleotide away. This chain links TRBV28 with TRBJ2-5; D possibly corresponds to TRBD1 (6 bases). This CDR3 contains 14 residues. Trimming removed 5 bases from V and 5 bases from J, with 15 bases in between. Germline V gene lookup returns CDR1 MDHEN and CDR2 SYDVKM. The CDR3 sequence: CASSEPQGVETQYF. The CDR3 nucleotides are TGTGCCAGCAGTGAACCACAGGGCGTCGAGACCCAGTACTTC.

This clonotype was detected many times. CDR3: CASSLVADYSWGTDTQYF. Here the CDR3 DNA reads TGTGCCAGCAGCTTGGTGGCGGATTACTCCTGGGGCACAGATACGCAGTATTTT. The chain links TRBV5-6 to TRBJ2-3; D remains ambiguous. The V end was cut by 0 bases, the J end by 1 base, with 18 bases between. CDR3 length equals 18 residues. Germline CDR1 SGHDT, CDR2 YYEEEE.

This clonotype was found many times. The V and J genes are TRBV27 and TRBJ2-7; 8 bases map to TRBD2. Unmatched junction bases numbered 6, after V lost 3 bases and J lost 2 bases. This CDR3 is built from 15 residues. Looked up from germline, CDR1 is MNHEY and CDR2 is SMNVEV (reference sequence). CDR3: CASSLGSGSTYEQYF. CDR3 coding DNA: TGTGCCAGCAGTTTGGGGAGCGGGAGTACCTACGAGCAGTACTTC.

As concerns this clonotype: This may come from a read error, since a much larger clone is one base off. This chain joins TRBV29-1 and TRBJ2-7; 12 bases agree with TRBD2. V lost 8 bases and J lost 7; bases outside the gene matches: 12. The CDR3 contains 14 residues. Germline V lookup: CDR1 SQVTM, CDR2 ANQGSEA. The CDR3 DNA reads TGCAGCTTCCCAAGACTAGCGGGAGAGACTGAGCAGTACTTC. Translating it yields CSFPRLAGETEQYF.